This T cell receptor beta chain was sequenced for a study of blood T cells in healthy people across ages. Combining a sample-barcoded 5' primer with a J-beta primer mix, a second PCR ran for roughly 7 to 12 cycles. One entry per CDR3 protein, called by TCRdb with MiXCR from the 5' RACE reads. The sample includes 800,000 to 900,000 distinct CDR3 sequences, 62% seen only once; the top ten take 25% to 30%. Isolating PBMCs gave at least 6.5 million of these cells per sample. The sample taken for sequencing was blood. The receptor was isolated from a man in his thirties or forties in good health.

The CDR3 here is CASSEEGTPRNEQFF. CDR3 DNA: TGTGCCAGCAGTGAGGAAGGGACCCCTCGAAATGAGCAGTTCTTC. J is TRBJ2-1 and V is TRBV2, with D possibly called TRBD1 or TRBD2 (5 bases each). V lost 3 bases to trimming and J lost 7 bases, with 16 bases between them. The CDR3 has 15 amino acids. Germline loops: CDR1 SNHLY, CDR2 FYNNEI.